Following are 12 T cell receptor beta chains from one sample sequenced in a study of T-cell reconstitution after alpha-beta-depleted transplantation in children (dated by TCRdb to the mid-2010s). The library was built by means of PCR. The sequencer listed for this sample is Illumina HiSeq 2500. To normalize quantification of the TCRbeta repertoire, the TCR libraries were built with molecular barcoding that relied on unique molecular identifiers. TCRdb passed the public sequencing reads through fastp at Q25 and MiXCR, retaining productive beta sequences. For every CDR3 protein sequence, its rows merge into one entry that carries the most common genes and DNA. This sample holds roughly 190,000 distinct CDR3 sequences; about 14% were observed only once. Less than 15% of the sample is held by the ten biggest clonotypes. The sample was PBMCs from the stem cell graft donor, taken from the stem cell graft. The origin of the receptors is a human donor who donated a stem cell graft to a child with acute lymphoblastic leukemia.

This clonotype appeared a few times. This chain joins TRBV7-9 and TRBJ1-6; D is unresolved. CDR3 length: 15 amino acids. Trimming pared 1 base from V and 7 bases from J, leaving 11 bases between. The germline gives CDR1 SEHNR, CDR2 FQNEAQ (reference sequence). DNA for the CDR3: TGTGCCAGCAGCTTAGATGGACGGACGAATTCACCCCTCCACTTT. Translation: CASSLDGRTNSPLHF. Full variable domain (missing parts from reference TRBV7-9 and TRBJ1-6): DTGVSQNPRHKITKRGQNVTFRCDPISEHNRLYWYRQTLGQGPEFLTYFQNEAQLEKSRLLSDRFSAERPKGSFSTLEIQRTEQGDSAMYLCASSLDGRTNSPLHFGNGTRLTVT.

This clonotype was recorded many times. The chain links TRBV5-5 to TRBJ2-1; 7 nucleotides align to TRBD2. From germline, CDR1 is SGHKS and CDR2 YYEKEE (reference sequence). The CDR3 totals 13 residues. The V gene end was trimmed by 0 bases and the J gene end by 16 bases; junction bases not matched to a gene: 10. The DNA of the CDR3 is TGTGCCAGCAGCTTGGTTGCGGGAGAGTCTTATTTCTTC. It is translated as CASSLVAGESYFF.

V is TRBV12-3 or TRBV12-4 and J is TRBJ2-3, with TRBD2 matching over 9 bases. The CDR3 is 17 residues long. J lost 3 bases, V lost 5 bases, and 12 bases had no gene match. CDR3 protein: CASSPLAGGPGTDTQYF. As DNA, the CDR3 is TGTGCCAGCAGTCCCCTGGCGGGAGGGCCGGGGACAGATACGCAGTATTTT.

The chain recombines TRBV11-2 with TRBJ1-2, with D hard to call. This CDR3 has 16 amino acids. V was cut by 0 bases and J by 8 bases, with 19 bases left in between. Germline V lookup: CDR1 SGHAT, CDR2 FQNNGV. CDR3 coding DNA: TGTGCCAGCAGCTTAGACAAAACGATTCAGGCAAAAGGCTACACCTTC. Its translation is CASSLDKTIQAKGYTF.

In its sample, this clonotype was seen many times. The rearrangement joins TRBV7-9 to TRBJ2-1; 10 nucleotides agree with TRBD2. CDR3 size: 15 residues. Trimming cost V 5 bases and J 5 bases; bases outside gene matches: 6. Germline CDR1 SEHNR, CDR2 FQNEAQ (reference sequence). CDR3 amino acids: CASSHTSGAHNEQFF. In nucleotides, the CDR3 is TGTGCCAGCAGCCATACTAGCGGGGCCCACAATGAGCAGTTCTTC.

A few counts support this clonotype. The V and J genes are TRBV19 and TRBJ1-5; D not resolved. Germline V gives CDR1 LNHDA, CDR2 SQIVND (reference sequence). The CDR3 runs 15 residues. Trimming pared 6 bases from V and 0 bases from J, leaving 12 bases between. DNA of the CDR3: TGTGCCAGTAGCATCGGACCTATTAGCAATCAGCCCCAGCATTTT. Translation gives CASSIGPISNQPQHF.

This chain links TRBV5-1 with TRBJ1-1; possible D gene TRBD1, 6 bases. Between the trimmed V and J ends, which lost 1 base and 1 base, there was a span of 11 bases. The CDR3 runs 15 residues. Germline V gene sequence: CDR1 SGHRS, CDR2 YFSETQ. The CDR3 nucleotides are TGCGCCAGCAGCTTGATCGCGGGGGCGAACACTGAAGCTTTCTTT. Protein: CASSLIAGANTEAFF.

This clonotype was detected many times. This chain uses TRBV20-1 with TRBJ2-3, with TRBD2 matching 10 bases. Germline V CDR1 and CDR2: DFQATT, SNEGSKA (reference sequence). CDR3 length: 13 amino acids. J was trimmed by 1 base and V by 5 bases; bases with no gene match: 0. This CDR3 reads CSAGTSGTDTQYF. DNA of the CDR3: TGCAGTGCTGGGACTAGCGGCACAGATACGCAGTATTTT.

The sample holds many counts of this clonotype. The rearrangement uses TRBV11-1 and TRBJ1-1, with unresolved D. Trimming removed 3 bases from V and 3 bases from J, with 8 bases in between. The CDR3 runs 13 residues. The germline V gene has CDR1 SGHAT and CDR2 FQDESV (reference sequence). DNA for the CDR3: TGTGCCAGCAGCTTTCAAAGGGACACTGAAGCTTTCTTT. It encodes CASSFQRDTEAFF.

This clonotype has at least ten counts. The V call is TRBV5-6, the J call TRBJ2-2; a weak D match, TRBD1 (6 bases). V was trimmed by 3 bases and J by 2 bases, leaving 11 bases between them. The CDR3 consists of 15 residues. Germline V gene data show CDR1 as SGHDT and CDR2 as YYEEEE. The CDR3, as DNA: TGTGCCAGCAGCTGGAGGACAGACAACACCGGGGAGCTGTTTTTT. It specifies CASSWRTDNTGELFF.

This clonotype was picked up many times. The chain joins TRBV20-1 to TRBJ1-2; D possibly corresponds to TRBD1 (6 bases). Germline assignment: CDR1 DFQATT and CDR2 SNEGSKA (reference sequence). V lost 1 base, J lost 7 bases, and 13 bases lay in between. The length of the CDR3 is 13 residues. The CDR3 region has the DNA TGCAGTGCTAGAGCTCAGGGGCAGAGTGGCTACACCTTC. This gives the protein CSARAQGQSGYTF.

This clonotype was observed a handful of times. The chain carries TRBV20-1 and TRBJ1-5; tentative D call: TRBD1 (5 bases). The CDR3 has 14 amino acids. V lost 6 bases and J 0 bases, leaving 12 bases between the germline ends. CDR1 and CDR2 (germline): DFQATT, SNEGSKA (reference sequence). Here the CDR3 DNA reads TGCAGTGCCCTACAGGACTATAGCAATCAGCCCCAGCATTTT. This codes for CSALQDYSNQPQHF.